This T cell receptor beta chain is from a study of OX40 agonist ivuxolimab in advanced cancers. Study background: The patients received ivuxolimab by intravenous route every 2 weeks at 0.01 to 10 mg/kg. Past anti-PD-1, anti-PD-L1 or anti-CTLA-4 therapy was accepted, and roughly 42% had received some. Study outcomes and limitations: Circulating CD4+ and CD8+ T cells showed clonal expansion by week 6 at 0.1 to 3.0 mg/kg.

By share, this clone ranks as medium-sized (0.01 to 0.1%). No antigen is known for it. Profiled with immunoSEQ multiplex PCR; TCRdb holds only in-frame clones, not every one. Among 65,000 or so clones listed, about 85% were seen once. Patients had blood sampled at baseline and again on cycle 4 day 1 and cycle 7 day 1. J gave up 6 bases and V 5 bases, and 10 bases lay outside the gene matches. The germline gives CDR1 SGHTA, CDR2 FQGNSA. The CDR3 is made up of 14 amino acids. This sequence joins TRBV7-2 and TRBJ2-7; TRBD2 agrees at 7 bases. This receptor was taken from an adult with an advanced solid tumor such as melanoma, head and neck, liver or kidney cancer. This specimen consisted of CD4+ or CD8+ T cells sorted from blood, obtained in a trial of the OX40 agonist ivuxolimab. The CDR3 sequence is CASSPFSGALEQYF. CDR3 nucleotide sequence: TGTGCCAGCAGCCCGTTCAGCGGGGCCCTCGAGCAGTACTTC.